What follows are 32 T cell receptor beta chains derived from one specimen sequenced in a study of blood T cell repertoires in COVID-19. Sequenced by immunoSEQ multiplex PCR; TCRdb stores in-frame clones only, minus some. Found here are around 300,000 clones, roughly nine tenths of them singletons; the top ten hold about 2%. What was sequenced was PBMCs or T cells enriched from blood (not recorded which). Receptor source: a woman between 55 and 75 years old who had recovered from COVID-19.

The chain is built from TRBV18 and TRBJ1-5; D uncertain. Trimming stripped 4 bases from V and 7 bases from J, with 14 bases between. This CDR3 is 14 amino acids long. CDR1 and CDR2 (germline): KGHSH, LQKENI. CDR3 loop: CASSLGPAGQPQHF. CDR3 coding DNA: TGTGCCAGCTCACTTGGCCCGGCGGGACAGCCCCAGCATTTT.

CDR3 residues: CASSRDRGTAYEQYF. CDR3 DNA sequence: TGTGCCAGCAGTCGCGACAGGGGAACGGCCTACGAGCAGTACTTC. The chain links TRBV6-4 to TRBJ2-7; 8 bases fit TRBD1. The germline V gene has CDR1 MRHNA and CDR2 SNTAGT. The junction had 8 bases not matched to a gene; V was cut back by 5 bases and J by 2 bases. The CDR3 sequence is 15 residues long.

This chain links TRBV20-1 with TRBJ1-1; D is uncertain. From germline, CDR1 is DFQATT and CDR2 SNEGSKA (reference sequence). The CDR3 runs 11 residues. The V gene lost 6 bases and the J gene lost 11 bases, with 16 bases spanning the gap. The CDR3 DNA is TGCAGTGCGGAGAGGGTCCCCGGGGCTTTCTTT. This gives the protein CSAERVPGAFF.

The V and J genes are TRBV5-1 and TRBJ2-1; TRBD1 matches 7 bases. Trimming took 5 bases from V and 9 from J; bases not matched to a gene: 11. Germline V gene lookup returns CDR1 SGHRS and CDR2 YFSETQ. The CDR3 has 14 amino acids. In DNA, the CDR3 is TGCGCCAGCAGGCCTGCCCGGGACAGTACTGAGCAGTTCTTC. Translation gives CASRPARDSTEQFF.

The chain links TRBV7-2 to TRBJ2-5; D might be TRBD2 (6 bases). Trimming removed 11 bases at V and 5 bases at J, with 18 bases between. The CDR3 length is 13 residues. CDR1 SGHTA and CDR2 FQGNSA come from the germline V gene. The CDR3 protein is CAEEGGLGETQYF. CDR3 DNA: TGTGCCGAGGAGGGCGGACTGGGGGAGACCCAGTACTTC.

The chain employs TRBV5-5 and TRBJ2-1, with no clear D. Germline V gene lookup returns CDR1 SGHKS and CDR2 YYEKEE (reference sequence). The CDR3 contains 14 residues. V was clipped by 6 bases and J by 0 bases, with 10 bases between them. CDR3 loop: CASKPIASYNEQFF. For the CDR3, the DNA is TGTGCCAGCAAGCCGATCGCCTCCTACAATGAGCAGTTCTTC. The entire variable domain, with the rest obtained from reference TRBV5-5 and TRBJ2-1, is as follows: DAGVTQSPTHLIKTRGQQVTLRCSPISGHKSVSWYQQVLGQGPQFIFQYYEKEERGRGNFPDRFSARQFPNYSSELNVNALLLGDSALYLCASKPIASYNEQFFGPGTRLTVL.

Comment on this clone: The junction differs from germline at one of its ends, possibly a read error. The chain carries TRBV30 and TRBJ2-7, with D possibly being TRBD2 (6 bases). Per the germline V gene, CDR1 is GTSNPN and CDR2 is SVGIG (reference sequence). The CDR3 has 12 residues. CDR3 region: CACSGAAYAQYF. CDR3 in DNA: TGTGCCTGTTCGGGAGCGGCCTACGCGCAGTACTTC.

CDR3 coding DNA: TGTGCCAGCTCACCAAACAAAGGGGGCGATGAGCAGTTCTTC. Translated, it gives CASSPNKGGDEQFF. The J gene is TRBJ2-1, the V gene TRBV18; 7 bases line up with TRBD1. J was trimmed by 8 bases and V by 2 bases; bases with no gene match: 6. Per germline, CDR1 KGHSH and CDR2 LQKENI. The CDR3 is 14 residues long.

J is TRBJ1-6 and V is TRBV30, with D perhaps matching TRBD1 (6 bases). Germline V lookup: CDR1 GTSNPN, CDR2 SVGIG (reference sequence). With 2 bases removed from V and 7 bases from J, the gap between germline ends came to 15 bases. The CDR3 runs 15 residues. CDR3 amino acids: CAWSNYRDGNSPLHF. As DNA, the CDR3 is TGTGCCTGGAGTAACTACAGGGATGGGAATTCACCCCTCCACTTT.

This chain connects TRBV12-3 or TRBV12-4 to TRBJ1-2, with a possible D match to TRBD1 (5 bases). Trimming stripped 7 bases from V and 4 bases from J, with 7 bases between. CDR3 length equals 11 residues. The chain's CDR3 is CASTQGYGYTF. The DNA of the CDR3 is TGTGCCAGCACCCAGGGCTATGGCTACACCTTC.

V gene TRBV5-1 combines with J gene TRBJ2-2; D is unresolved. Germline V gene lookup returns CDR1 SGHRS and CDR2 YFSETQ. V dropped 0 bases and J dropped 0 bases, with 9 bases sitting between them. The CDR3 length is 16 residues. CDR3 DNA sequence: TGCGCCAGCAGCTTGGCCCAGACTTCGAACACCGGGGAGCTGTTTTTT. This codes for CASSLAQTSNTGELFF.

The table lists this clone with a few counts. The chain has TRBV9 and TRBJ2-1; 14 bases fit TRBD2. Unmatched junction bases numbered 9, after V lost 3 bases and J lost 7 bases. This CDR3 has 17 residues. Germline V lookup: CDR1 SGDLS, CDR2 YYNGEE. The CDR3 DNA sequence: TGTGCCAGCAGCGCTCCGGGGGGGACTAGCGGGAGAAATGAGCAGTTCTTC. It is translated as CASSAPGGTSGRNEQFF.

V and J are TRBV27 and TRBJ1-4; D is undetermined. Germline V CDR1 and CDR2: MNHEY, SMNVEV (reference sequence). Deletions cut 4 bases from V and 0 bases from J, with 6 bases between. The CDR3 is made up of 14 amino acids. The DNA for the CDR3 is TGTGCCAGCAGTTCAGTTGCAACTAATGAAAAACTGTTTTTT. Residues: CASSSVATNEKLFF.

The chain is built from TRBV24-1 and TRBJ2-2; TRBD2 aligns across 7 bases. The germline CDR1 and CDR2 sequences are KGHDR and SFDVKD. The CDR3 length is 16 residues. Trimming removed 4 bases from V and 4 bases from J; junction bases left unmatched: 8. The chain's CDR3 is CATSDAAGTITGELFF. The CDR3 region has the DNA TGTGCCACCAGTGACGCCGCTGGGACTATCACCGGGGAGCTGTTTTTT.

The V gene is TRBV27, the J gene TRBJ2-3, with D tentatively TRBD2 (6 bases). This CDR3 is built from 17 residues. Germline V gene lookup returns CDR1 MNHEY and CDR2 SMNVEV (reference sequence). V was trimmed by 3 bases and J by 4 bases, leaving 20 bases between them. The CDR3 protein is CASSFSKGLNFPDTQYF. CDR3 nucleotides: TGTGCCAGCAGTTTTTCGAAGGGACTGAACTTTCCAGATACGCAGTATTTT.

The chain carries TRBV5-1 and TRBJ1-4; D ambiguous. The CDR3 sequence is 13 residues long. V dropped 0 bases and J dropped 7 bases, with 7 bases sitting between them. Germline assignment: CDR1 SGHRS and CDR2 YFSETQ. The CDR3 loop is CASSLGGVEKLFF. Written as DNA, the CDR3 is TGCGCCAGCAGCTTGGGGGGAGTTGAAAAACTGTTTTTT.

Details on this clone: Other DNA sequences in the same sample also yield this CDR3. The V and J genes are TRBV11-3 and TRBJ2-7, with D possibly matching TRBD1 (5 bases). From germline, CDR1 is SGHNT and CDR2 YENEEA. Trimming left V 2 bases short and J 4 bases short, with 6 bases between. The CDR3 runs 12 residues. CDR3 sequence (DNA): TGTGCCAGCAGCTTACAGGGTTACGAGCAGTACTTC. Translation: CASSLQGYEQYF.

The J gene is TRBJ2-2, the V gene TRBV12-3 or TRBV12-4; D is perhaps TRBD1 (5 bases). V was trimmed by 6 bases and J by 8 bases, leaving 10 bases between them. This CDR3 contains 12 residues. The CDR3 nucleotides are TGTGCCAGCAGCCTTTGGACAGGGGAGCTGTTTTTT. Its translation: CASSLWTGELFF.

The chain combines TRBV7-3 with TRBJ2-3, with D unclear. The CDR3 covers 13 residues. V gave up 1 base and J gave up 5 bases, with 7 bases separating them. In germline, CDR1 is SGHTA, CDR2 FQGTGA. In nucleotides, the CDR3 is TGTGCCAGCAGCTTAAACTCGTTAGATACGCAGTATTTT. It is translated as CASSLNSLDTQYF. The full variable domain, completed using reference TRBV7-3 and TRBJ2-3, is GAGVSQTPSNKVTEKGKYVELRCDPISGHTALYWYRQSLGQGPEFLIYFQGTGAADDSGLPNDRFFAVRPEGSVSTLKIQRTERGDSAVYLCASSLNSLDTQYFGPGTRLTVL.

The rearrangement uses TRBV10-3 and TRBJ1-2; 8 bases align to TRBD1. The J segment lost 4 bases and the V segment lost 3 bases, leaving 7 bases of the junction unmatched. This CDR3 is built from 15 residues. Per the germline V gene, CDR1 is ENHRY and CDR2 is SYGVKD. The CDR3 loop reads CAISDFRGRAYGYTF. The CDR3 DNA sequence: TGTGCCATCAGTGACTTCAGGGGGCGAGCCTATGGCTACACCTTC.

The chain uses TRBV30 and TRBJ1-4, with 7 bases fitting TRBD1. This CDR3 is built from 14 residues. V shed 5 bases and J 7 bases; nucleotides not matched to a gene: 10. Germline loops: CDR1 GTSNPN, CDR2 SVGIG (reference sequence). This CDR3 reads CAWDKGAVAEKLFF. The CDR3 DNA is TGTGCCTGGGACAAGGGGGCCGTGGCTGAAAAACTGTTTTTT.

This chain joins TRBV2 and TRBJ2-7, with TRBD1 as a possible D gene (6 bases). V shed 6 bases and J shed 5 bases, with 17 bases lying between them. The length of the CDR3 is 14 residues. Per germline, CDR1 SNHLY and CDR2 FYNNEI. This CDR3 reads CASRVQGVGNEQYF. CDR3 in DNA: TGTGCCAGCAGAGTACAGGGCGTGGGGAACGAGCAGTACTTC. The variable domain in full, with the rest retrieved from reference TRBV2 and TRBJ2-7, is EPEVTQTPSHQVTQMGQEVILRCVPISNHLYFYWYRQILGQKVEFLVSFYNNEISEKSEIFDDQFSVERPDGSNFTLKIRSTKLEDSAMYFCASRVQGVGNEQYFGPGTRLTVT.

The rearrangement links TRBV4-1 to TRBJ1-6; D is ambiguous. CDR1 and CDR2 (germline): MGHRA, YSYEKL. CDR3 size: 15 residues. With 3 bases removed from V and 0 bases from J, the gap between germline ends came to 6 bases. The CDR3 reads CASSQGSSYNSPLHF. The CDR3 region has the DNA TGCGCCAGCAGCCAGGGGAGCTCCTATAATTCACCCCTCCACTTT.

The chain links TRBV5-1 to TRBJ1-5; D ambiguous. Germline loops: CDR1 SGHRS, CDR2 YFSETQ. Trimming pared 0 bases from V and 2 bases from J, leaving 9 bases between. This CDR3 spans 15 amino acids. The CDR3 is CASSLAAGGNQPQHF. DNA of the CDR3: TGCGCCAGCAGCTTGGCCGCCGGGGGCAATCAGCCCCAGCATTTT. Full variable domain (outside the CDR3, taken from reference TRBV5-1 and TRBJ1-5): KAGVTQTPRYLIKTRGQQVTLSCSPISGHRSVSWYQQTPGQGLQFLFEYFSETQRNKGNFPGRFSGRQFSNSRSEMNVSTLELGDSALYLCASSLAAGGNQPQHFGDGTRLSIL.

The V gene is TRBV14, the J gene TRBJ2-1, with D possibly matching TRBD1 (5 bases). From germline, CDR1 is SGHDN and CDR2 FVKESK. V gave up 0 bases and J gave up 3 bases, with 6 bases separating them. This CDR3 has 14 amino acids. This CDR3 reads CASSQDGHYNEQFF. In DNA, the CDR3 is TGTGCCAGCAGCCAAGATGGACACTACAATGAGCAGTTCTTC.

This rearrangement joins TRBV4-1 to TRBJ1-6; D is undetermined. Germline V gene data show CDR1 as MGHRA and CDR2 as YSYEKL. Deletions cut 1 base from V and 6 bases from J, with 10 bases between. This CDR3 region has 15 residues. The CDR3 coding sequence is TGCGCCAGCAGCCAAGGGCTTATTTCTAATTCACCCCTCCACTTT. It encodes CASSQGLISNSPLHF.

The chain has TRBV28 and TRBJ2-2, with 10 bases that match TRBD1. In germline, CDR1 is MDHEN, CDR2 SYDVKM. The CDR3 is 16 residues long. Germline trimming cut 5 bases from V and 7 bases from J; bases unmatched to any gene: 10. Here the CDR3 reads CASSLLGQGLGGELFF. CDR3 DNA: TGTGCCAGCAGTCTCCTGGGACAGGGGCTCGGCGGGGAGCTGTTTTTT.

This chain joins TRBV19 and TRBJ1-1, with a weak D call TRBD1 (5 bases). There are 14 residues in the CDR3. Per germline, CDR1 LNHDA and CDR2 SQIVND (reference sequence). Trimming removed 8 bases from V and 1 base from J, with 14 bases in between. The CDR3 here is CASARGSGNTEAFF. CDR3 in DNA: TGTGCCAGTGCACGGGGGTCGGGGAACACTGAAGCTTTCTTT. Based on the CDR3 plus reference TRBV19 and TRBJ1-1, the full variable domain is DGGITQSPKYLFRKEGQNVTLSCEQNLNHDAMYWYRQDPGQGLRLIYYSQIVNDFQKGDIAEGYSVSREKKESFPLTVTSAQKNPTAFYLCASARGSGNTEAFFGQGTRLTVV.

The chain combines TRBV28 with TRBJ2-7; no clear D. V lost 6 bases and J 0 bases, leaving 15 bases between the germline ends. Germline V gives CDR1 MDHEN, CDR2 SYDVKM. This CDR3 contains 15 residues. The CDR3, as DNA: TGTGCCAGCAGCATCGAGAACCCGAGCTCCTACGAGCAGTACTTC. Its protein product is CASSIENPSSYEQYF.

CDR3 nucleotide sequence: TGTGCCAGCATCCTCGGACAGCCCCCCTACGAGCAGTACTTC. This encodes CASILGQPPYEQYF. The chain joins TRBV28 to TRBJ2-7; maybe TRBD1 (6 bases). Germline loops: CDR1 MDHEN, CDR2 SYDVKM. Trimming removed 7 bases at V and 2 bases at J, with 15 bases between. This CDR3 spans 14 amino acids.

This clone was seen a single time. The chain combines TRBV19 with TRBJ2-2, with TRBD1 matching 11 bases. With V trimmed by 4 bases and J by 5 bases, 3 bases remained unmatched. CDR3 length equals 15 residues. Germline V lookup: CDR1 LNHDA, CDR2 SQIVND (reference sequence). CDR3 in DNA: TGTGCCAGTAGTAGGGACAGGGGGAGGACCGGGGAGCTGTTTTTT. The encoded protein is CASSRDRGRTGELFF.

The rearrangement uses TRBV7-9 and TRBJ1-1; D is perhaps TRBD1 (5 bases). The V end lost 1 base, the J end lost 8 bases, and 11 bases lay between the germline ends. CDR3 length: 13 residues. Germline CDR1 reads SEHNR; CDR2 reads FQNEAQ (reference sequence). CDR3 DNA: TGTGCCAGCAGCTTAGGGGGGGTGAACGAAGCTTTCTTT. Protein sequence: CASSLGGVNEAFF.